These T cell receptor beta chains were read from a single sample in a study of T cell changes during pregnancy in multiple sclerosis. TCRdb's table, derived via immunoSEQ multiplex PCR, lists solely in-frame clones and lacks some. The repertoire includes fewer than 65,000 clones, 92% of them detected once, and 0.39% sits in the top ten. Sequenced here: CD4+ T cells from peripheral blood mononuclear cells, sampled after pregnancy. These receptors originate from a female donor with multiple sclerosis, enrolled in a pregnancy study. Each CDR3 is given with its conserved first and last residue. D genes are given only for firm matches. Size is stated for part of the rows, as once, few or many counts, or as a class when the clone is expanded.

CDR3: CASSTRTSGTSTDTQYF; DNA: TGTGCCAGTAGTACCCGGACTAGCGGGACTAGCACAGATACGCAGTATTTT; V: TRBV19; J: TRBJ2-3; size: once; D: TRBD2
CDR3: CASRTTGGAGGEQFF; DNA: TGTGCCAGTAGAACGACAGGGGGCGCGGGAGGGGAGCAGTTCTTC; V: TRBV19; J: TRBJ2-1; size: .; D: .
CDR3: CASSYRGNTGELFF; DNA: TGTGCCAGCAGTTATCGCGGTAACACCGGGGAGCTGTTTTTT; V: TRBV6-6; J: TRBJ2-2; size: .; D: .
CDR3: CASSVGGDSGNTIYF; DNA: TGTGCCAGCAGCGTAGGGGGGGACTCTGGAAACACCATATATTTT; V: TRBV9; J: TRBJ1-3; size: .; D: .
CDR3: CASREVGSSYEQYF; DNA: TGCGCCAGCCGGGAGGTGGGGAGCTCCTACGAGCAGTACTTC; V: TRBV5-1; J: TRBJ2-7; size: .; D: TRBD2
CDR3: CASSLAAQATGELFF; DNA: TGTGCCAGCAGCTTGGCCGCACAGGCCACCGGGGAGCTGTTTTTT; V: TRBV5-4; J: TRBJ2-2; size: once; D: .
CDR3: CASSPRDSYNEQFF; DNA: TGTGCCAGCAGCCCCCGGGACTCTTACAATGAGCAGTTCTTC; V: TRBV7-8; J: TRBJ2-1; size: .; D: .
CDR3: CAISPGKGAYEQYF; DNA: TGTGCCATCAGCCCGGGAAAGGGAGCCTACGAGCAGTACTTC; V: TRBV10-3; J: TRBJ2-7; size: .; D: .
CDR3: CASSRGQYNEQFF; DNA: TGTGCCAGCAGTCGTGGACAGTACAATGAGCAGTTCTTC; V: TRBV28; J: TRBJ2-1; size: few; D: .
CDR3: CASSPASGSGEQYF; DNA: TGTGCCAGCAGTCCAGCTAGCGGAAGTGGAGAGCAGTACTTC; V: TRBV28; J: TRBJ2-7; size: .; D: TRBD2